The clone carrying this T cell receptor beta chain was found a few times. Its antigen is not identified. This specimen belongs to a study of CD8 T cells in Susac syndrome. Study results and limitations: It was acknowledged by the study that relatively few individuals were included in its TCR sequencing and HLA analysis.

Under recently defined diagnostic criteria, the patients with Susac syndrome qualified as having definite or probable disease. An input of 0.5 to 1 ug of RNA was subjected to reverse transcription using random hexamers. TCRdb independently ran MiXCR on the immunoSEQ multiplex PCR reads; one entry per CDR3 protein. The sample lists 150,000 or so distinct CDR3 sequences; roughly 95% were seen once. Germline V lookup: CDR1 LGHDT, CDR2 YNNKEL (reference sequence). This CDR3 contains 14 residues. V was trimmed by 5 bases and J by 5 bases, leaving 15 bases between them. This receptor was identified in a human donor with Susac syndrome. The rearrangement joins TRBV3-1 to TRBJ2-5; maybe TRBD1 (6 bases). The sequenced material came from CD4+ T cells from PBMCs. CDR3 sequence reads: CASSYQQGAETQYF. CDR3 bases: TGTGCCAGCAGCTACCAACAGGGTGCGGAGACCCAGTACTTC.